What follows are 5 T cell receptor beta chains derived from one specimen sequenced in a study of shared clonotypes between healthy human individuals. Selected positively for CCR7 and CD45RO-negative, naive CD8 cells excluded terminally differentiated effector memory CD45RA+ cells. Generated by immunoSEQ multiplex PCR, the TCRdb table keeps only in-frame clones and is missing some. The data hold hundreds of thousands of clones, with 90% to 95% observed a single time. Input material: naive CD8+ T cells sorted from blood. These receptors were taken from a woman younger than 45 in good health.

The rearrangement uses TRBV5-1 and TRBJ2-5; D may match TRBD1 or TRBD2 (5 bases each). The V end lost 7 bases, the J end lost 3 bases, and 28 bases lay between the germline ends. The CDR3 contains 18 residues. Germline V gene data show CDR1 as SGHRS and CDR2 as YFSETQ. The CDR3 DNA follows: TGCGCCAGCTCTTTTTCGGGGCGGCCCTCGGAGGTTAAAGAGACCCAGTACTTC. Protein product: CASSFSGRPSEVKETQYF.

This chain joins TRBV13 and TRBJ1-1, with a tentative D call TRBD1 (6 bases). The CDR3 runs 12 residues. Per the germline V gene, CDR1 is PRHDT and CDR2 is FYEKMQ (reference sequence). The germline V and J ends were trimmed by 10 bases and 4 bases, with 13 bases remaining between them. Here the CDR3 reads CATGFRGTEAFF. DNA of the CDR3: TGTGCCACCGGGTTCAGGGGCACTGAAGCTTTCTTT.

This chain joins TRBV19 and TRBJ2-1; the D gene is possibly TRBD1 (6 bases). The CDR3 sequence is 16 residues long. Trimming pared 7 bases from V and 3 bases from J, leaving 19 bases between. CDR1 LNHDA and CDR2 SQIVND come from the germline V gene (reference sequence). CDR3 nucleotide sequence: TGTGCCAGTAATTGGGTAGGACAGAGCGGCTACAATGAGCAGTTCTTC. This translates into CASNWVGQSGYNEQFF.

Of note for this clone: The same CDR3 is also encoded by other DNA sequences in this sample. V gene TRBV14 combines with J gene TRBJ2-7, with 7 bases matching TRBD2. This CDR3 is built from 11 residues. Germline V gives CDR1 SGHDN, CDR2 FVKESK. V was clipped by 3 bases and J by 7 bases; unmatched bases: 0. CDR3 sequence (DNA): TGTGCCAGCAGCCAGGGGGGGGAGCAGTACTTC. This codes for CASSQGGEQYF.

This chain joins TRBV4-1 and TRBJ1-2, with a weak D call TRBD1 (5 bases). This CDR3 contains 17 residues. Germline CDR1 is MGHRA and CDR2 is YSYEKL. The ends were cut back, 7 bases at V and 3 bases at J, with 24 bases in the middle. For the CDR3, the DNA is TGCGCCAGCACACCGGAGTTGAGCCTAGGGGCCGACTATGGCTACACCTTC. Protein product: CASTPELSLGADYGYTF.